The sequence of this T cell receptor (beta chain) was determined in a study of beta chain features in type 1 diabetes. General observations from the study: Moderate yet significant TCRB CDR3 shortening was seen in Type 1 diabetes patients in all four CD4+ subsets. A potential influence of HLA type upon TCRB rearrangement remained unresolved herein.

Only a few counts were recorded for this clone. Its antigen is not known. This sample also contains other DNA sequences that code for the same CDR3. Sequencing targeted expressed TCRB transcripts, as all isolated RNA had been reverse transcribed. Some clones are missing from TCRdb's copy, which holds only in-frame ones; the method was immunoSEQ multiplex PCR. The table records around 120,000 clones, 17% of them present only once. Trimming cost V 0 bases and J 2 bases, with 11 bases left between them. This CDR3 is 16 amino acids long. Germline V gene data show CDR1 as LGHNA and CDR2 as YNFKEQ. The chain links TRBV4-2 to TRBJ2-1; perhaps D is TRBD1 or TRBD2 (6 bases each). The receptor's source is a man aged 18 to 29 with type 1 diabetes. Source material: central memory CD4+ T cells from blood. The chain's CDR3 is CASSQDPGAPYNEQFF. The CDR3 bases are TGTGCCAGCAGCCAAGATCCGGGGGCACCCTACAATGAGCAGTTCTTC.